One sample yielded the 8 T cell receptor beta chains listed below, sequenced in a study of cytomegalovirus exposure and HLA in healthy donors. Using immunoSEQ multiplex PCR, the repertoire was profiled, and TCRdb retains in-frame clones only, with some absent. The sample holds approximately 200,000 clones, 75% to 85% seen once. The sequenced material came from PBMCs. These receptor sequences come from a woman under 40 in good health and CMV-seropositive.

This sequence joins TRBV1 and TRBJ2-7; TRBD2 is the table's D call, not checked against the DNA. TRBV1 is a pseudogene locus. This CDR3 is 15 amino acids long. CDR3 nucleotides: TGCACCAGCAGCGTGAGGGAGCCTCAACCCTACGAGCAGTACTTC. Its translation: CTSSVREPQPYEQYF.

J is TRBJ1-1 and V is TRBV19; 10 bases are shared with TRBD1. With V trimmed by 1 base and J by 12 bases, 23 bases remained unmatched. Germline-derived CDR1 and CDR2 are LNHDA and SQIVND (reference sequence). This CDR3 is built from 19 residues. CDR3 in DNA: TGTGCCAGTAGTATAGTACAGACAGGGGGCTTTGGTTTTAGAACTCGGACTTTCTTT. It yields the protein CASSIVQTGGFGFRTRTFF.

The V gene is TRBV5-4, the J gene TRBJ2-7; 9 positions agree with TRBD1. The CDR3 length is 15 residues. The germline CDR1 and CDR2 sequences are SGHNT and YYREEE (reference sequence). Trimming at V came to 4 bases and at J to 0 bases, leaving 5 bases not matched to a gene. The CDR3 here is CASSAGQGSSYEQYF. CDR3 nucleotides: TGTGCCAGCAGCGCCGGACAGGGGAGCTCCTACGAGCAGTACTTC.

The chain carries TRBV14 and TRBJ1-1; a weak D match, TRBD1 (5 bases). Trimming took 4 bases from V and 5 from J, leaving 11 bases between them. Germline CDR1 SGHDN, CDR2 FVKESK. This CDR3 spans 13 amino acids. CDR3 amino acids: CASSRAGGTEAFF. The CDR3 region has the DNA TGTGCCAGCAGCCGAGCTGGGGGGACTGAAGCTTTCTTT.

The chain has TRBV15 and TRBJ2-1; TRBD2 matches at 8 bases. Trimming took 0 bases from V and 5 from J; bases not matched to a gene: 9. The CDR3 has 17 residues. The germline gives CDR1 LNHNV, CDR2 YYDKDF (reference sequence). DNA of the CDR3: TGTGCCACCAGCAGAGAGGGGCCAGCGGGAGCCCACAATGAGCAGTTCTTC. Amino acids: CATSREGPAGAHNEQFF.

J is TRBJ2-7 and V is TRBV6-5; 8 bases are shared with TRBD2. This CDR3 contains 16 residues. The trim removed 3 bases at V and 3 bases at J, leaving 10 bases unmatched. The germline gives CDR1 MNHEY, CDR2 SVGAGI. The CDR3 sequence is CASSYNPAGDIYEQYF. The CDR3, as DNA: TGTGCCAGCAGTTATAACCCAGCGGGAGACATCTACGAGCAGTACTTC.

The chain combines TRBV2 with TRBJ1-5; 7 nucleotides match TRBD1. V was clipped by 8 bases and J by 0 bases; unmatched bases: 4. This CDR3 spans 14 amino acids. Germline-derived CDR1 and CDR2 are SNHLY and FYNNEI. DNA for the CDR3: TGTGCCAGCGACAGGGAATATAGCAATCAGCCCCAGCATTTT. Protein sequence: CASDREYSNQPQHF.

The V gene is TRBV7-2, the J gene TRBJ1-1; TRBD1 matches 9 bases. With 5 bases clipped from V and 11 bases from J, the junction kept 9 bases outside the gene matches. Germline V gives CDR1 SGHTA, CDR2 FQGNSA. There are 13 residues in the CDR3. CDR3 in DNA: TGTGCCAGCAGCCAGGGGACAGGGAGTAGTGCTTTCTTT. Translation: CASSQGTGSSAFF.